This T cell receptor (beta chain) emerged from a study of blood T cell repertoires in COVID-19. The data were produced by immunoSEQ multiplex PCR, yet TCRdb's version contains in-frame clones alone and is incomplete. Among hundreds of thousands of clones listed, 80% to 90% were seen once. This clone was counted a single time. Germline V gene data show CDR1 as MNHNY and CDR2 as SVGAGI (reference sequence). V lost 10 bases, J lost 15 bases, and 25 bases lay in between. CDR3 length: 13 amino acids. The chain is built from TRBV6-6 and TRBJ2-1, with D perhaps TRBD2 (7 bases). The receptor was derived from a woman younger than 30 with acute or convalescent COVID-19. Material for sequencing was peripheral blood. CDR3 sequence (DNA): TGTGCCATTAACGGGGGGCCAATGATCCGGCCGTTCTTC. Translation: CAINGGPMIRPFF.